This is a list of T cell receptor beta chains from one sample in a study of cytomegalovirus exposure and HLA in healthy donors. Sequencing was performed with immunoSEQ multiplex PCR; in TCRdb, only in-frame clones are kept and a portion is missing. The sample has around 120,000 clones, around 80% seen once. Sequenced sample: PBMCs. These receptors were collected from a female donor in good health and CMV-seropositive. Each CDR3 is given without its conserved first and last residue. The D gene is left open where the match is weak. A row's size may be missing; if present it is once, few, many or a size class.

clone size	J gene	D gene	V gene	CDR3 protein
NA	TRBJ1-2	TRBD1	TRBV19	ASSIENYGDSRFYGYT
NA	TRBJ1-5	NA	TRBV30	AWSNFGLTGSISNQPQH
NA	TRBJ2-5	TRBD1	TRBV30	AWSTGTEETQY
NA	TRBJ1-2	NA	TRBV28	ATVPGGGPFYGYT
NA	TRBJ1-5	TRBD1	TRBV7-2	ASSLDRMLGPQH
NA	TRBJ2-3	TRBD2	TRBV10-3	ASYGGVEDTQY
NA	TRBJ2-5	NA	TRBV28	ASSFEGETQY
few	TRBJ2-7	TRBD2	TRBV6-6	ASSYPWGSGTYEQY
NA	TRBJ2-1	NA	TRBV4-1	ASSQGQFGQGILF
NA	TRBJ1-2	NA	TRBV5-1	ASSPGDIPDYT
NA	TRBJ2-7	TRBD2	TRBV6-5	ASSPREAGSYEQY
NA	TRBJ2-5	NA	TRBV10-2	ASRYQETQY
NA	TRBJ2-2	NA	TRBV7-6	ASSLGGLGSNTGELF
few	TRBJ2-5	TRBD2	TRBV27	ASSFSGGSGGAETQY
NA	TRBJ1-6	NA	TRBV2	ASSARGSPLH
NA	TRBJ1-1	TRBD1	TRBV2	ASSTQGAGNTEAF
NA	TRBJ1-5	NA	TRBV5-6	ASSSWGRWDQPQH
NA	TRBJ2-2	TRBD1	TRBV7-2	ASIWTGGLGELF
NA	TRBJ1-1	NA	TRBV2	ASSSHRQNTEAF
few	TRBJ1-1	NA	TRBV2	AGRQDTEAF